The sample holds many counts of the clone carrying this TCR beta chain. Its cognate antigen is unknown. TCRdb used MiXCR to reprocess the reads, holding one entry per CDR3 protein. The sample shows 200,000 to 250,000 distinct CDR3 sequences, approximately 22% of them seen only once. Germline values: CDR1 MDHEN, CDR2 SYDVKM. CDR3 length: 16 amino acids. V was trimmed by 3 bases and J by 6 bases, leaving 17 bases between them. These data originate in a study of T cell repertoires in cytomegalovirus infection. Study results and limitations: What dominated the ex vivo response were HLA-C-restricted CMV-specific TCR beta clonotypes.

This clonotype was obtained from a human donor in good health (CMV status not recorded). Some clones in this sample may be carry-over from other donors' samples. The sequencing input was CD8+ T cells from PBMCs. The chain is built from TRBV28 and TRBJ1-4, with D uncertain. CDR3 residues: CASSFSRIGSDEKLFF. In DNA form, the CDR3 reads TGTGCCAGCAGTTTCTCTCGTATCGGATCAGATGAAAAACTGTTTTTT.